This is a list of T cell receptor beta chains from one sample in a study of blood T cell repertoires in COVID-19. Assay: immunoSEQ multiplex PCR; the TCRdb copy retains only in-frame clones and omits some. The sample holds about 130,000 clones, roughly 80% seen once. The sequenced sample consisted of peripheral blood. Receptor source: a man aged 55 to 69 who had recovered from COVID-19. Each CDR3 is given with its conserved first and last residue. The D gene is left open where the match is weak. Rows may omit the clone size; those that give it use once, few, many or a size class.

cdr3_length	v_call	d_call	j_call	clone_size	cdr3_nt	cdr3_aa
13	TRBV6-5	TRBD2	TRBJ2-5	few	TGTGCCAGCAGACCTAGCGGCCAAGAGACCCAGTACTTC	CASRPSGQETQYF
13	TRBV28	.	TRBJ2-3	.	TGTGCCAGCAGTCAACTAAATGAAGATACGCAGTATTTT	CASSQLNEDTQYF
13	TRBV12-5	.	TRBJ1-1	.	TGTGCTAGTGGAACAGGACAGAGCACTGAAGCTTTCTTT	CASGTGQSTEAFF
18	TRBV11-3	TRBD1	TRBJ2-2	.	TGTGCCAGCAGCTTAAGTTTCAGGGGGCCTGCGAACACCGGGGAGCTGTTTTTT	CASSLSFRGPANTGELFF
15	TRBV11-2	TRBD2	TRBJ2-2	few	TGTGCCAGCAGCGGTTATAGCGGGAGGGCCGGGGAGCTGTTTTTT	CASSGYSGRAGELFF
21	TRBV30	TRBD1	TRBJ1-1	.	TGTGCCTGGTTTGGACCCGATCCTTTAGCGGCTGGGGACAGGGGGCCTATGGGGGCTTTCTTT	CAWFGPDPLAAGDRGPMGAFF
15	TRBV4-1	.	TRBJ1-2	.	TGCGCCAGCAGCCAACCGGACAGCGCTAACTATGGCTACACCTTC	CASSQPDSANYGYTF
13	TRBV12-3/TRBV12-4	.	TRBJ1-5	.	TGTGCCAGCAGTCTCTCCCAGGCGCAGCCCCAGCATTTT	CASSLSQAQPQHF
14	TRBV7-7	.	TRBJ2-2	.	TGTGCTAGCAGCCCGGCCTTAGCAAACGGGGAGCTGTTTTTT	CASSPALANGELFF
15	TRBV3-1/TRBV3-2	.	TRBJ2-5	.	TGTGCCAGCAGCCAAGAGGCACCACCCCAAGAGACCCAGTACTTC	CASSQEAPPQETQYF
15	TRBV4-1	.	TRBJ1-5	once	TGCGCCAGCAGCCAAGTACAACAGAACAATCAGCCCCAGCATTTT	CASSQVQQNNQPQHF
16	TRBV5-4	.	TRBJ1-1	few	TGTGCCAGCAGCCAGGGTGGGAAGACGAAACTAAATGAAGCTTTCTTT	CASSQGGKTKLNEAFF
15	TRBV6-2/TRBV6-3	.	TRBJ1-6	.	TGTGCCAGCAGTGACAGGAGCTCCTATAATTCACCCCTCCACTTT	CASSDRSSYNSPLHF
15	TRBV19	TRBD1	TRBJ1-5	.	TGTGCCAGTATCCCCGACAGGGTTAGCAATCAGCCCCAGCATTTT	CASIPDRVSNQPQHF
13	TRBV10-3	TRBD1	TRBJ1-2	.	TGTGCCATCAGGGATGACAGGGCGGATGGCTACACCTTC	CAIRDDRADGYTF
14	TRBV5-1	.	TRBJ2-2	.	TGCGCCAGCAGCTCGGGGGACGGAACCGGGGAGCTGTTTTTT	CASSSGDGTGELFF
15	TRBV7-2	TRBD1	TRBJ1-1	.	TGTGCCAGCAGCAACCGGGACAGGGGTTTCACTGAAGCTTTCTTT	CASSNRDRGFTEAFF
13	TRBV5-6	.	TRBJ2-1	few	TGTGCCAGCAGCTTGGGGACAAGGAATGAGCAGTTCTTC	CASSLGTRNEQFF
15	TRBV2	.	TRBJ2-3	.	TGTGCCAGCAGCCATGGACAGCTCAGCACAGATACGCAGTATTTT	CASSHGQLSTDTQYF
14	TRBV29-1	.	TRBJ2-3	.	TGCAGCTCAAGGGGGGGGCCTAGCACAGATACGCAGTATTTT	CSSRGGPSTDTQYF
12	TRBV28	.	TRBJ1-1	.	TGTGCCAGCAGTTCAGGGTTTACTGAAGCTTTCTTT	CASSSGFTEAFF
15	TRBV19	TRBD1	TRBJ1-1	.	TGTGCCAGTACCCCGTTCAGGGGGACGAATACTGAAGCTTTCTTT	CASTPFRGTNTEAFF
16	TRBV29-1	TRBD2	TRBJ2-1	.	TGCAGCTCCATGGTGAGGAGCGGGAGATTCACCAATGAGCAGTTCTTC	CSSMVRSGRFTNEQFF
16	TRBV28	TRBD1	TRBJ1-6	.	TGTGCCAGCAGTCCGTCGGGGACAGGGGGTAATTCACCCCTCCACTTT	CASSPSGTGGNSPLHF
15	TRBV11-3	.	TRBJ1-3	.	TGTGCCAGCAGCTTGAGTGGTTCATCTGGAAACACCATATATTTT	CASSLSGSSGNTIYF
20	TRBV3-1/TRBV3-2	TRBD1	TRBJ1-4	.	TGTGCCAGCAGCCAAGAACGAGAACGGGACAGGGAGAGAGGAAGGGAAAAACTGTTTTTT	CASSQERERDRERGREKLFF
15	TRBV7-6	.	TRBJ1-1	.	TGTGCCAGCAGCACCAGAAGATCCATGAACACTGAAGCTTTCTTT	CASSTRRSMNTEAFF
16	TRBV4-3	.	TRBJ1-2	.	TGCGCCAGCAGCCAAGATGGACAGTTGAGTAACTATGGCTACACCTTC	CASSQDGQLSNYGYTF
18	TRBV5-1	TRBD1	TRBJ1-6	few	TGCGCCAGCAGCTTGGACGGACAGGGTGCTTTCTATAATTCACCCCTCCACTTT	CASSLDGQGAFYNSPLHF
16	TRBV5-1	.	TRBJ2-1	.	TGCGCCAGCAGCTTGGGGCGGGTGGACTCCTACAATGAGCAGTTCTTC	CASSLGRVDSYNEQFF
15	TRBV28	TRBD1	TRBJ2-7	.	TGTGCCAGCAGTTGGAGGACAGGGAGCTCCTACGAGCAGTACTTC	CASSWRTGSSYEQYF